The 16 T cell receptor beta chains below were found in one sample sequenced in a study of cytomegalovirus exposure and HLA in healthy donors. The PCR had 60 Vbeta and 13 Jbeta primers. Sequencing was performed with immunoSEQ multiplex PCR; in TCRdb, only in-frame clones are kept and a portion is missing. The data contain around 130,000 clones, over 60% of them singletons. The sample was PBMCs. All receptors come from a human donor in good health.

V usage is TRBV6-6 and J usage is TRBJ1-1; no definite D call. This CDR3 has 12 residues. V lost 0 bases and J 7 bases, leaving 6 bases between the germline ends. CDR1 is MNHNY and CDR2 is SVGAGI in the germline V gene (reference sequence). For the CDR3, the DNA is TGTGCCAGCAGTTACTCGGAGGGTGAAGCTTTCTTT. This sequence encodes CASSYSEGEAFF.

The chain joins TRBV29-1 to TRBJ1-1, with TRBD1 as a possible D gene (5 bases). V dropped 5 bases and J dropped 11 bases, with 15 bases sitting between them. The CDR3 spans 11 residues. Germline lookup yields CDR1 SQVTM and CDR2 ANQGSEA. The CDR3 DNA is TGCAGCGTTTTTCCTGGGGCGGGGGCTTTCTTT. This sequence encodes CSVFPGAGAFF. The full variable domain, in which reference TRBV29-1 and TRBJ1-1 provide the parts outside the CDR3, is SAVISQKPSRDICQRGTSLTIQCQVDSQVTMMFWYRQQPGQSLTLIATANQGSEATYESGFVIDKFPISRPNLTFSTLTVSNMSPEDSSIYLCSVFPGAGAFFGQGTRLTVV.

This sequence joins TRBV29-1 and TRBJ2-5; D is ambiguous. With 4 bases removed from V and 3 bases from J, the gap between germline ends came to 12 bases. CDR1 and CDR2 (germline): SQVTM, ANQGSEA. The CDR3 contains 13 residues. The CDR3 nucleotides are TGCAGCGTTGGGGCCAGACCCAAAGAGACCCAGTACTTC. Protein product: CSVGARPKETQYF.

This clone was found a few times. The junction departs from the called germline gene at one end, perhaps through a read error. This chain connects TRBV5-1 to TRBJ1-1; weak D call: TRBD1 (6 bases). This CDR3 has 11 amino acids. CDR1 SGHRS and CDR2 YFSETQ come from the germline V gene. The CDR3 reads CASRRDTEAFF. CDR3 DNA sequence: TGCGCCAGCAGGAGGGACACCGAAGCTTTCTTT.

The V call is TRBV11-2, the J call TRBJ2-5, with D possibly matching TRBD1 (5 bases). This CDR3 region has 13 residues. Deletions cut 6 bases from V and 2 bases from J, with 10 bases between. The germline gives CDR1 SGHAT, CDR2 FQNNGV. The chain's CDR3 is CASRYDSQETQYF. Written as DNA, the CDR3 is TGTGCCAGCAGATACGACAGTCAAGAGACCCAGTACTTC.

A few counts support this clone. The chain couples TRBV5-6 to TRBJ1-4; the match to TRBD1 covers 7 bases. This CDR3 is 15 amino acids long. From germline, CDR1 is SGHDT and CDR2 YYEEEE. V gave up 4 bases and J gave up 0 bases; unmatched junction bases: 3. The CDR3 is CASSPGTATNEKLFF. CDR3 DNA: TGTGCCAGCAGCCCCGGGACAGCAACTAATGAAAAACTGTTTTTT.

The rearrangement joins TRBV7-2 to TRBJ2-1; TRBD2 agrees at 8 bases. Trimming removed 2 bases from V and 9 bases from J; junction bases left unmatched: 9. This CDR3 contains 15 residues. CDR1 is SGHTA, CDR2 FQGNSA, per germline. The CDR3 DNA follows: TGTGCCAGCAGCTTACCGGGGGGGCTCTCTGGTGAGCAGTTCTTC. Translation gives CASSLPGGLSGEQFF.

This chain uses TRBV9 with TRBJ1-1; TRBD1 might be the D (5 bases). Germline CDR1 reads SGDLS; CDR2 reads YYNGEE. This CDR3 has 12 residues. Trimming shortened V by 7 bases and J by 8 bases, and 15 bases separated the two germline ends. The CDR3, as DNA: TGTGCCAGCGCGGGAATTGGGGGGGAAGCTTTCTTT. Its protein is CASAGIGGEAFF.

The chain is built from TRBV18 and TRBJ2-5; no firm D call. The CDR3 has 13 residues. The germline V and J ends were trimmed by 3 bases and 1 base, with 6 bases remaining between them. CDR1 is KGHSH, CDR2 LQKENI, per germline. CDR3 residues: CASSPDTQETQYF. For the CDR3, the DNA is TGTGCCAGCTCACCCGACACCCAAGAGACCCAGTACTTC.

The chain recombines TRBV28 with TRBJ2-2, with 13 nucleotides matching TRBD2. The CDR3 length is 17 residues. Trimming took 8 bases from V and 2 from J; bases not matched to a gene: 8. Germline lookup yields CDR1 MDHEN and CDR2 SYDVKM. As DNA, the CDR3 is TGTGCCAGCTCTGGACTAGCGGGGGCCTTAAACACCGGGGAGCTGTTTTTT. It encodes CASSGLAGALNTGELFF.

J is TRBJ2-5 and V is TRBV6-5, with 9 bases identical to TRBD2. The J call could be wrong; TRBJ2-7 is a better fit for the DNA end. There are 14 residues in the CDR3. CDR1 and CDR2 from the germline V gene are MNHEY and SVGAGI. CDR3 residues: CASSYLAGAYEQYF. CDR3 DNA: TGTGCCAGCAGTTACTTAGCGGGGGCCTACGAGCAGTACTTC.

The chain links TRBV7-7 to TRBJ2-2; D is ambiguous. From germline, CDR1 is SSHAT and CDR2 FNYEAQ (reference sequence). The V gene lost 2 bases and the J gene lost 1 base, with 8 bases spanning the gap. The CDR3 totals 15 residues. The CDR3 coding sequence is TGTGCCAGCAGCTTATCCTCCAGGAACACCGGGGAGCTGTTTTTT. This encodes CASSLSSRNTGELFF.

The chain carries TRBV7-6 and TRBJ2-7; 7 bases map to TRBD1. V gave up 5 bases and J gave up 1 base; unmatched junction bases: 8. Germline CDR1 reads SGHVS; CDR2 reads FNYEAQ. The CDR3 is 15 amino acids. The CDR3: CASSRTGTESYEQYF. The CDR3 DNA sequence: TGTGCCAGCAGCAGAACCGGGACAGAATCCTACGAGCAGTACTTC.

This clone came up a few times. This chain connects TRBV10-2 to TRBJ1-5, with D possibly being TRBD1 (5 bases). CDR3 length: 16 residues. Germline-derived CDR1 and CDR2 are WSHSY and SAAADI. The germline V and J ends were trimmed by 8 bases and 2 bases, with 19 bases remaining between them. Here the CDR3 reads CASAGTGVVGNQPQHF. CDR3 bases: TGCGCCAGCGCGGGGACGGGGGTAGTCGGCAATCAGCCCCAGCATTTT.

The chain recombines TRBV18 with TRBJ2-3, with 8 bases that match TRBD2. Germline loops: CDR1 KGHSH, CDR2 LQKENI. V trimming: 2 bases; J trimming: 5 bases; junction bases outside the gene matches: 6. The CDR3 spans 15 residues. This CDR3 is CASSPSTSGGDTQYF. The CDR3 region has the DNA TGTGCCAGCTCACCATCTACCAGCGGGGGAGATACGCAGTATTTT.

This clone was detected once. This chain connects TRBV9 to TRBJ1-6, with no clear D. Trimming removed 4 bases at V and 10 bases at J, with 12 bases between. This CDR3 has 13 residues. Germline CDR1 and CDR2: SGDLS and YYNGEE. CDR3 bases: TGTGCCAGCAGCCCCCCCGAACGGTCACCCCTCCACTTT. Translated, it gives CASSPPERSPLHF.